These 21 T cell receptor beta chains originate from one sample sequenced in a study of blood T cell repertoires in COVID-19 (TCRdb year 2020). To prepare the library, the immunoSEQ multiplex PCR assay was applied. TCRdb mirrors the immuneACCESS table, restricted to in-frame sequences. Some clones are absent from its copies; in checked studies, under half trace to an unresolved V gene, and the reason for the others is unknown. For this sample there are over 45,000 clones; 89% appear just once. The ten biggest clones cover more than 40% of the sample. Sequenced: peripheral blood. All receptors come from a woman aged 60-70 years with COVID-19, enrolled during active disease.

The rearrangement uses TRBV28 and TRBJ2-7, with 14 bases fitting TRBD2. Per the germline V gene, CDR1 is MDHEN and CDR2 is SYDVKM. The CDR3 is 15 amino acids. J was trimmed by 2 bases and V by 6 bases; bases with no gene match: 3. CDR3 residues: CASRLGLAGAYEQYF. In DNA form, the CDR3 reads TGTGCCAGCAGGCTGGGACTAGCGGGAGCCTACGAGCAGTACTTC.

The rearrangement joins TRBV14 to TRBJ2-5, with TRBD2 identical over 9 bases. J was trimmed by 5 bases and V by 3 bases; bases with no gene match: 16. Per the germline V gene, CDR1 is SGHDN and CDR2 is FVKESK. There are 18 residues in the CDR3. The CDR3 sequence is CASSQGRAGGPLIETQYF. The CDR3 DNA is TGTGCCAGCAGCCAGGGGCGAGCGGGGGGACCCCTGATTGAGACCCAGTACTTC.

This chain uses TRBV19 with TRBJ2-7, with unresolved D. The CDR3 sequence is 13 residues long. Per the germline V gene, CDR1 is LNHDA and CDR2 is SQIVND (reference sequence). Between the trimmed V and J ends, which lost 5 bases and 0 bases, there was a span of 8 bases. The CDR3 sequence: CASSYDSSYEQYF. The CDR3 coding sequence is TGTGCCAGTAGTTACGACTCCTCCTACGAGCAGTACTTC.

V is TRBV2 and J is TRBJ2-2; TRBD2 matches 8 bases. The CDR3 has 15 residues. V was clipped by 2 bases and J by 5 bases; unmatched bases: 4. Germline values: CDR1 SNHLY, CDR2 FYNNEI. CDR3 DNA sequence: TGTGCCAGCAGTGAAAGCGGGAGTGATACCGGGGAGCTGTTTTTT. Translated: CASSESGSDTGELFF.

The CDR3 reads CASSMTGWYSGNTIYF. The DNA of the CDR3 is TGTGCCAGTAGTATGACAGGGTGGTACTCTGGAAACACCATATATTTT. The chain employs TRBV19 and TRBJ1-3; 7 nucleotides line up with TRBD1. Germline loops: CDR1 LNHDA, CDR2 SQIVND (reference sequence). The CDR3 spans 16 residues. With V trimmed by 3 bases and J by 0 bases, 5 bases remained unmatched. The full variable domain, its missing parts supplied by reference TRBV19 and TRBJ1-3, is DGGITQSPKYLFRKEGQNVTLSCEQNLNHDAMYWYRQDPGQGLRLIYYSQIVNDFQKGDIAEGYSVSREKKESFPLTVTSAQKNPTAFYLCASSMTGWYSGNTIYFGEGSWLTVV.

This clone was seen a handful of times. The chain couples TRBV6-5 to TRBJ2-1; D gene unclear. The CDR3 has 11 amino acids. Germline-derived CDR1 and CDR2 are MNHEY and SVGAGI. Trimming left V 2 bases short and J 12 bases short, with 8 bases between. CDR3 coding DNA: TGTGCCAGCAGTTACGACGGAGTGCAGTTCTTC. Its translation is CASSYDGVQFF.

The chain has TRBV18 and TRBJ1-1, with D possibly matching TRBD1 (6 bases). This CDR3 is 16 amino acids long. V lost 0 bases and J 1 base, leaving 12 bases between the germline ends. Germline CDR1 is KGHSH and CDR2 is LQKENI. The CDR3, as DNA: TGTGCCAGCTCACCACCGGTGGGCAGGGGGAACACTGAAGCTTTCTTT. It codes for CASSPPVGRGNTEAFF. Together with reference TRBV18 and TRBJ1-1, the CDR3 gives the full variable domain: NAGVMQNPRHLVRRRGQEARLRCSPMKGHSHVYWYRQLPEEGLKFMVYLQKENIIDESGMPKERFSAEFPKEGPSILRIQQVVRGDSAAYFCASSPPVGRGNTEAFFGQGTRLTVV.

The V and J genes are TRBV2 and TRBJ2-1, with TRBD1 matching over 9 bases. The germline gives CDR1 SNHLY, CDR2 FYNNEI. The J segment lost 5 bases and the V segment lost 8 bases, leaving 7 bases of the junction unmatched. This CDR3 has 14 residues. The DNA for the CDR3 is TGTGCCAGCGGACAGGGGATAATCGACAATGAGCAGTTCTTC. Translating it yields CASGQGIIDNEQFF. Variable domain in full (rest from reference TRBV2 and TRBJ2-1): EPEVTQTPSHQVTQMGQEVILRCVPISNHLYFYWYRQILGQKVEFLVSFYNNEISEKSEIFDDQFSVERPDGSNFTLKIRSTKLEDSAMYFCASGQGIIDNEQFFGPGTRLTVL.

The CDR3 DNA reads TGTGCCAGCAGTGGACAGTTCAATCAGCCCCAGCATTTT. Its protein is CASSGQFNQPQHF. V gene TRBV27 combines with J gene TRBJ1-5, with D perhaps TRBD1 (6 bases). Germline CDR1 reads MNHEY; CDR2 reads SMNVEV (reference sequence). The CDR3 has 13 residues. V was trimmed by 5 bases and J by 3 bases, leaving 8 bases between them.

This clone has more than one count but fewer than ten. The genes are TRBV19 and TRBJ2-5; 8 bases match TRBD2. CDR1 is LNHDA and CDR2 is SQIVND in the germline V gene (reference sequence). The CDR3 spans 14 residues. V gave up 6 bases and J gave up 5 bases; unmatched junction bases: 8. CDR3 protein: CASSGGRSGETQYF. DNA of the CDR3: TGTGCCAGTAGCGGCGGGAGGTCCGGGGAGACCCAGTACTTC.

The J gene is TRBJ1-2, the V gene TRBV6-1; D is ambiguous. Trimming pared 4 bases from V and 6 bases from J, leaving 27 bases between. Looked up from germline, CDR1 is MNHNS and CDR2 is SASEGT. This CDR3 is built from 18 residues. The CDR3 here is CASSVAVRHRLFWDGYTF. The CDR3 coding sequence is TGTGCCAGCAGTGTGGCTGTGAGGCACCGACTTTTTTGGGATGGCTACACCTTC.

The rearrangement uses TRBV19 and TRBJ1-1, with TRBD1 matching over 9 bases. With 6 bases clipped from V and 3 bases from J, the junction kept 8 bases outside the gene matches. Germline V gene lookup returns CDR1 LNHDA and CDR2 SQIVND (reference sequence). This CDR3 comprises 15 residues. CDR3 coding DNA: TGTGCCAGTAGCCGCATGAGGACAGGGGACACTGAAGCTTTCTTT. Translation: CASSRMRTGDTEAFF.

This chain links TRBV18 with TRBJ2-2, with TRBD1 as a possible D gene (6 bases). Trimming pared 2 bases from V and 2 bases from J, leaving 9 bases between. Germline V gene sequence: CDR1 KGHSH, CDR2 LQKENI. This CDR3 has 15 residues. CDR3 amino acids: CASSPVDRNTGELFF. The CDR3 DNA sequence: TGTGCCAGCTCACCAGTGGACAGAAACACCGGGGAGCTGTTTTTT.

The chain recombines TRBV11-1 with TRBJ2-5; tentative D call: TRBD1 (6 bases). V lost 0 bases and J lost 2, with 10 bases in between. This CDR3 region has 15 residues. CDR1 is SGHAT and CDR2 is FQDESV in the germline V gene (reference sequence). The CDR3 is CASSLAGTLQETQYF. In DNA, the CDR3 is TGTGCCAGCAGCTTAGCCGGGACACTTCAAGAGACCCAGTACTTC.

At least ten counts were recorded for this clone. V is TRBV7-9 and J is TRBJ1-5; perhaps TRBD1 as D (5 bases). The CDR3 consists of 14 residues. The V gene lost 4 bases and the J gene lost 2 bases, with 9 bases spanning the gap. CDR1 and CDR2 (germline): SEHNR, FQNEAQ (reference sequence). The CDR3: CASSSGPGNQPQHF. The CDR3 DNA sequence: TGTGCCAGCAGCTCAGGGCCGGGCAATCAGCCCCAGCATTTT.

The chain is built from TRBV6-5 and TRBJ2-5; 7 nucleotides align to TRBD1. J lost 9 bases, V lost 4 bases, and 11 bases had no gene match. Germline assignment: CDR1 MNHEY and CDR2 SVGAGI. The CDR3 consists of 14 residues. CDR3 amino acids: CASSLGQPLGAQYF. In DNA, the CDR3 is TGTGCCAGCAGTTTGGGACAGCCCCTCGGGGCCCAGTACTTC.

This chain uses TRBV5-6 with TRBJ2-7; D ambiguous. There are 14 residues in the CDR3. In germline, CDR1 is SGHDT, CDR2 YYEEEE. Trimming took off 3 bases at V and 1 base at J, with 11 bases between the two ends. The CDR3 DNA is TGTGCCAGCAGCTGGTCTAGTAGGTCCTACGAGCAGTACTTC. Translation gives CASSWSSRSYEQYF. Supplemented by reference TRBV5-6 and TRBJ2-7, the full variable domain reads DAGVTQSPTHLIKTRGQQVTLRCSPKSGHDTVSWYQQALGQGPQFIFQYYEEEERQRGNFPDRFSGHQFPNYSSELNVNALLLGDSALYLCASSWSSRSYEQYFGPGTRLTVT.

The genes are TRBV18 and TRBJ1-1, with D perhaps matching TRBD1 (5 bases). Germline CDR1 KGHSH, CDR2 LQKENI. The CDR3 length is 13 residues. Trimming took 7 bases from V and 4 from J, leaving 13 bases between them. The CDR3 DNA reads TGTGCCAGCTTGCCGGGGGAAGGCACTGAAGCTTTCTTT. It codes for CASLPGEGTEAFF.

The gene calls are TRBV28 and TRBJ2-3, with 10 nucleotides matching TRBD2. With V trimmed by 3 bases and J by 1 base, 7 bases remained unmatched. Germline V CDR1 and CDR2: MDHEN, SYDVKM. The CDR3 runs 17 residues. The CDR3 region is CASSLRLAGDGTDTQYF. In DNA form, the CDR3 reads TGTGCCAGCAGTTTGAGACTAGCGGGTGATGGCACAGATACGCAGTATTTT.

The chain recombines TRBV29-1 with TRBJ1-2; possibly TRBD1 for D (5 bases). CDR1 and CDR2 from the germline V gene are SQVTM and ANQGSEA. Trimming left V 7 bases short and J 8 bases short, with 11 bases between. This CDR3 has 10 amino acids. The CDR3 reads CSAGGEGYTF. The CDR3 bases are TGCAGCGCTGGGGGGGAAGGCTACACCTTC.

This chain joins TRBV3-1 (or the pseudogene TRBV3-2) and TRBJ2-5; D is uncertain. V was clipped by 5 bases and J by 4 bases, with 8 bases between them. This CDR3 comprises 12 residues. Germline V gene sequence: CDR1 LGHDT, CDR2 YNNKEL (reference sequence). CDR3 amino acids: CASSSVIETQYF. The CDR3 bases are TGTGCCAGCAGCTCAGTGATAGAGACCCAGTACTTC.